This TCR beta chain was profiled in a study of shared clonotypes between healthy human individuals. Germline assignment: CDR1 SGHRS and CDR2 YFSETQ. The CDR3 consists of 11 residues. V shed 6 bases and J shed 14 bases, with 15 bases lying between them. Data came from immunoSEQ multiplex PCR; TCRdb stores just in-frame clones and leaves some out. The table has about 680,000 clones, just over 90% seen once. Positive CCR7 selection of CD45RO-negative cells yielded the naive CD8 cells, and terminally differentiated effector memory CD45RA+ cells were excluded. This receptor was taken from a man aged 30-40 years in good health. Source material: naive CD8+ T cells sorted from blood. This rearrangement joins TRBV5-1 to TRBJ1-5; no reliable D call. The CDR3 sequence: CASNLPGAEHF. The CDR3 DNA sequence: TGCGCCAGCAACTTACCCGGCGCGGAGCATTTT.